This paragraph covers one T cell receptor (beta chain) sequence. These data belong to a study of Graves' ophthalmopathy and Graves' hyperthyroidism. Transcripts of RNA were the source for amplifying TCR beta CDR3 regions. First-round RT-PCR with HTBI primers preceded a second-round multiplex PCR. A single record per CDR3 protein comes from TCRdb applying MiXCR to the multiplex PCR reads. The data contain almost 750,000 distinct CDR3 sequences, 40% of them singletons. V gave up 6 bases and J gave up 3 bases, with 12 bases separating them. Germline loops: CDR1 SNHLY, CDR2 FYNNEI. There are 13 residues in the CDR3.

The clonotype comes from an adult man with Graves' ophthalmopathy. The chain couples TRBV2 to TRBJ2-7, with D unresolved. The sequenced sample consisted of peripheral blood. CDR3 DNA sequence: TGTGCCAGCAGAAGAGGAACATTCTACGAGCAGTACTTC. Protein product: CASRRGTFYEQYF.